The 32 T cell receptor beta chains in this list originate from one sample, sequenced in a study of blood T cell repertoires in COVID-19. The protocol was immunoSEQ multiplex PCR, while the TCRdb copy is restricted to in-frame clones and leaves out a portion. This sample has fewer than 200,000 clones, with about 90% found just once. Specimen: PBMCs or T cells enriched from blood (not recorded which). The receptors originated from a human donor with acute COVID-19. The donor label of this sample is uncertain.

The chain employs TRBV5-1 and TRBJ2-3; perhaps TRBD1 as D (6 bases). The CDR3 runs 16 residues. Germline V gives CDR1 SGHRS, CDR2 YFSETQ. V was pared by 4 bases and J by 2 bases, with 17 bases between. The CDR3 sequence is CASSPTKQGLTDTQYF. Here the CDR3 DNA reads TGCGCCAGCAGCCCGACGAAACAGGGCCTCACAGATACGCAGTATTTT.

The chain employs TRBV4-3 and TRBJ2-7, with 7 bases lining up with TRBD1. CDR1 is LGHNA and CDR2 is YSLEER in the germline V gene. V lost 3 bases to trimming and J lost 0 bases; unmatched junction nucleotides: 5. This CDR3 contains 15 residues. The CDR3, as DNA: TGCGCCAGCAGCCACGGAACAGGGGCCTCCTACGAGCAGTACTTC. This encodes CASSHGTGASYEQYF.

The V gene is TRBV11-2, the J gene TRBJ1-1; unclear D gene. Germline lookup yields CDR1 SGHAT and CDR2 FQNNGV. V was clipped by 0 bases and J by 9 bases, with 11 bases between them. The CDR3 runs 13 residues. The CDR3 region has the DNA TGTGCCAGCAGCTTAGATGAGGTCACAAAAGCTTTCTTT. Encoded protein: CASSLDEVTKAFF.

This clone was picked up one time. The V call is TRBV25-1, the J call TRBJ1-2; tentatively, D is TRBD1 (6 bases). V gave up 10 bases and J gave up 3 bases, with 15 bases separating them. The CDR3 is 13 residues long. Germline V gives CDR1 MGHDK, CDR2 SYGVNS. CDR3 nucleotides: TGTGCCACTTCGCAGACAGGCGACTATGGCTACACCTTC. Translation gives CATSQTGDYGYTF.

The CDR3 nucleotides read TGTGCCAGCAGCCAAGACCGGACAGGGGGCCTCTACGAGCAGTACTTC. Translated: CASSQDRTGGLYEQYF. J is TRBJ2-7 and V is TRBV3-1 (or the pseudogene TRBV3-2); 11 bases agree with TRBD1. The ends lost 0 bases at V and 3 bases at J; junction bases unmatched: 4. The germline V gene has CDR1 LGHDT and CDR2 YNNKEL (reference sequence). The CDR3 extends over 16 amino acids.

This clone has just a few counts. This rearrangement joins TRBV2 to TRBJ2-5; TRBD2 is a possible D gene (5 bases). The ends were cut back, 7 bases at V and 2 bases at J, with 17 bases in the middle. This CDR3 is 15 amino acids long. Looked up from germline, CDR1 is SNHLY and CDR2 is FYNNEI. The CDR3, as DNA: TGTGCCAGCAAAGGGTCCACTAGGGATCAAGAGACCCAGTACTTC. Translating gives CASKGSTRDQETQYF.

The rearrangement joins TRBV19 to TRBJ1-1; no clear D gene. The CDR3 totals 12 residues. Trimming removed 10 bases from V and 5 bases from J, with 14 bases in between. CDR1 is LNHDA, CDR2 SQIVND, per germline (reference sequence). This CDR3 reads CATRRGITEAFF. DNA for the CDR3: TGTGCCACCCGTCGGGGTATTACTGAAGCTTTCTTT.

J is TRBJ2-3 and V is TRBV6-4; 9 nucleotides line up with TRBD2. Germline lookup yields CDR1 MRHNA and CDR2 SNTAGT. Trimming at V came to 4 bases and at J to 4 bases, leaving 3 bases not matched to a gene. The CDR3 totals 14 residues. The CDR3 coding sequence is TGTGCCAGCAGTGCTGCGGGGGGGCCAGATACGCAGTATTTT. This translates into CASSAAGGPDTQYF.

The chain links TRBV20-1 to TRBJ1-2; possible D gene TRBD1, 6 bases. The length of the CDR3 is 14 residues. V was pared by 3 bases and J by 1 base, with 12 bases between. Germline values: CDR1 DFQATT, CDR2 SNEGSKA (reference sequence). This chain's CDR3 is CSASELQGNYGYTF. The CDR3 DNA sequence: TGCAGTGCTAGTGAATTACAGGGTAACTATGGCTACACCTTC.

There are a few counts of this clone. The genes are TRBV5-1 and TRBJ2-7, with TRBD1 identical over 9 bases. The CDR3 is 13 residues long. In germline, CDR1 is SGHRS, CDR2 YFSETQ. V dropped 4 bases and J dropped 2; count of bases not matched to a gene: 1. The CDR3 sequence: CASSRDRAYEQYF. In nucleotides, the CDR3 is TGCGCCAGCAGCCGGGACAGGGCCTACGAGCAGTACTTC.

The chain joins TRBV4-1 to TRBJ1-2; possibly TRBD1 for D (5 bases). V gave up 0 bases and J gave up 4 bases, with 33 bases separating them. The CDR3 runs 22 residues. Germline lookup yields CDR1 MGHRA and CDR2 YSYEKL. CDR3 protein: CASSQDLQPFDRDLKRGYGYTF. The CDR3 nucleotides are TGCGCCAGCAGCCAAGATCTTCAACCCTTCGACAGAGACCTAAAACGAGGCTATGGCTACACCTTC.

V usage is TRBV6-5 and J usage is TRBJ2-7, with a weak D call TRBD1 (6 bases). CDR3 size: 16 residues. V was shortened by 0 bases and J by 0 bases, with 12 bases between the two germline ends. Germline V gene lookup returns CDR1 MNHEY and CDR2 SVGAGI. CDR3 protein: CASSYSSKTGSYEQYF. The CDR3, as DNA: TGTGCCAGCAGTTACTCAAGTAAGACAGGCTCCTACGAGCAGTACTTC.

This clone was found once. The rearrangement uses TRBV10-3 and TRBJ1-2; tentative D call: TRBD1 (5 bases). Trimming took off 0 bases at V and 4 bases at J, with 27 bases between the two ends. Germline CDR1 and CDR2: ENHRY and SYGVKD. This CDR3 contains 20 residues. The CDR3 coding sequence is TGTGCCATCAGTGAGTCGATTTTTGAGCAAAAACCCCAGGGCGGCTATGGCTACACCTTC. This codes for CAISESIFEQKPQGGYGYTF.

The chain recombines TRBV7-6 with TRBJ2-5; the match to TRBD2 covers 10 bases. With V trimmed by 0 bases and J by 4 bases, 2 bases remained unmatched. The germline CDR1 and CDR2 sequences are SGHVS and FNYEAQ. The CDR3 spans 15 residues. CDR3 loop: CASSLAGTSAETQYF. The CDR3 nucleotides read TGTGCCAGCAGCTTAGCGGGGACTAGCGCAGAGACCCAGTACTTC.

The V and J genes are TRBV6-1 and TRBJ1-3; D not resolved. V was clipped by 1 base and J by 2 bases, with 3 bases between them. This CDR3 has 13 amino acids. The germline V gene encodes CDR1 MNHNS and CDR2 SASEGT. The CDR3 region has the DNA TGTGCCAGCAGTGAAGGAGCTGGAAACACCATATATTTT. Amino acid sequence: CASSEGAGNTIYF.

The rearrangement links TRBV4-3 to TRBJ2-1; D unresolved. The germline CDR1 and CDR2 sequences are LGHNA and YSLEER. This CDR3 is 17 amino acids long. V shed 0 bases and J shed 0 bases, with 12 bases lying between them. The CDR3 reads CASSQDLRKFSYNEQFF. The CDR3 DNA sequence: TGCGCCAGCAGCCAAGATCTTCGTAAATTCTCCTACAATGAGCAGTTCTTC.

This clone is a singleton in its sample. The chain has TRBV5-1 and TRBJ2-4, with 12 bases identical to TRBD1. Germline-derived CDR1 and CDR2 are SGHRS and YFSETQ. The CDR3 sequence is 16 residues long. V dropped 4 bases and J dropped 2; count of bases not matched to a gene: 4. Written as DNA, the CDR3 is TGCGCCAGCAGCCCGGGGACAGGGGGCTCCAAAAACATTCAGTACTTC. Protein product: CASSPGTGGSKNIQYF. The whole variable domain, filled in from reference TRBV5-1 and TRBJ2-4, reads KAGVTQTPRYLIKTRGQQVTLSCSPISGHRSVSWYQQTPGQGLQFLFEYFSETQRNKGNFPGRFSGRQFSNSRSEMNVSTLELGDSALYLCASSPGTGGSKNIQYFGAGTRLSVL.

The J gene is TRBJ1-3, the V gene TRBV19; D remains unclear. The germline V gene encodes CDR1 LNHDA and CDR2 SQIVND (reference sequence). V was cut by 5 bases and J by 3 bases, with 11 bases left in between. The CDR3 loop spans 14 amino acids. The DNA of the CDR3 is TGTGCCAGTAGTCTTCGGGGAAATGGAAACACCATATATTTT. This gives the protein CASSLRGNGNTIYF.

The rearrangement links TRBV6-5 to TRBJ1-1; possibly TRBD1 for D (5 bases). This CDR3 spans 15 amino acids. The germline V gene encodes CDR1 MNHEY and CDR2 SVGAGI. Deletions cut 7 bases from V and 3 bases from J, with 18 bases between. CDR3 DNA: TGTGCCAGCAACCCTCCGGGGGGAGGCGACACTGAAGCTTTCTTT. As protein: CASNPPGGGDTEAFF.

J is TRBJ1-3 and V is TRBV6-5; D is ambiguous. The CDR3 is 14 amino acids. V lost 6 bases and J lost 4, with 13 bases in between. Germline V gene lookup returns CDR1 MNHEY and CDR2 SVGAGI. The DNA for the CDR3 is TGTGCCAGCAGAACAGCCTCAGGAGGAAACACCATATATTTT. It specifies CASRTASGGNTIYF.

The gene calls are TRBV18 and TRBJ2-5; TRBD2 is a possible D gene (5 bases). Germline loops: CDR1 KGHSH, CDR2 LQKENI. The length of the CDR3 is 14 residues. V was pared by 5 bases and J by 2 bases, with 12 bases between. The DNA for the CDR3 is TGTGCCAGCTCATCAGACGGAGGTCAAGAGACCCAGTACTTC. It encodes CASSSDGGQETQYF.

This rearrangement joins TRBV19 to TRBJ1-2; 9 positions agree with TRBD1. CDR3 length: 13 amino acids. Unmatched junction bases numbered 8, after V lost 8 bases and J lost 7 bases. CDR1 is LNHDA, CDR2 SQIVND, per germline (reference sequence). CDR3 region: CASSDRGKRGYTF. The CDR3 bases are TGTGCCAGTTCAGACAGGGGGAAGCGTGGCTACACCTTC.

This clone has a single count. The rearrangement links TRBV5-1 to TRBJ2-7, with D possibly being TRBD1 (5 bases). The germline gives CDR1 SGHRS, CDR2 YFSETQ. Between the trimmed V and J ends, which lost 4 bases and 3 bases, there was a span of 11 bases. The CDR3 covers 13 residues. DNA of the CDR3: TGCGCCAGCAGCCCCCAGGGAAACTACGAGCAGTACTTC. It specifies CASSPQGNYEQYF.

V is TRBV9 and J is TRBJ1-1, with 9 nucleotides matching TRBD1. The CDR3 has 18 residues. CDR1 is SGDLS and CDR2 is YYNGEE in the germline V gene. J lost 6 bases, V lost 0 bases, and 15 bases had no gene match. CDR3 protein: CASSVAGDRDSMQSEAFF. DNA for the CDR3: TGTGCCAGCAGCGTAGCTGGGGACAGGGATAGTATGCAATCTGAAGCTTTCTTT.

The chain uses TRBV25-1 and TRBJ1-2, with unresolved D. Germline CDR1 reads MGHDK; CDR2 reads SYGVNS. V was trimmed by 5 bases and J by 0 bases, leaving 7 bases between them. The CDR3 runs 13 residues. CDR3 region: CASSRLANYGYTF. The CDR3, as DNA: TGTGCCAGCAGTCGGCTAGCTAACTATGGCTACACCTTC.

This clone showed up just once. The rearrangement joins TRBV11-3 to TRBJ2-1, with 8 nucleotides matching TRBD1. V shed 1 base, J shed 5 bases, and the junction held 7 bases outside the gene matches. The CDR3 totals 16 residues. The germline CDR1 and CDR2 sequences are SGHNT and YENEEA. The CDR3 DNA is TGTGCCAGCAGCTTAGCCAGCAGGGGGCTAGACAATGAGCAGTTCTTC. It encodes CASSLASRGLDNEQFF.

The chain links TRBV3-1 (or the pseudogene TRBV3-2) to TRBJ2-5, with D maybe TRBD2 (6 bases). V was shortened by 4 bases and J by 5 bases, with 17 bases between the two germline ends. Germline CDR1 LGHDT, CDR2 YNNKEL (reference sequence). The CDR3 loop spans 15 amino acids. The chain's CDR3 is CASSPGVGVGETQYF. The CDR3 region has the DNA TGTGCCAGCAGCCCGGGAGTGGGGGTTGGGGAGACCCAGTACTTC.

The genes are TRBV6-5 and TRBJ1-1; TRBD1 aligns across 11 bases. The germline gives CDR1 MNHEY, CDR2 SVGAGI. The V and J ends lost 5 bases and 6 bases, in that order; junction bases with no gene match: 8. This CDR3 region has 15 residues. DNA of the CDR3: TGTGCCAGCAGTAGAGATCCGGGACAGGGGGCTGAAGCTTTCTTT. Translating it yields CASSRDPGQGAEAFF.

This clone was seen a single time. V usage is TRBV9 and J usage is TRBJ2-2; a weak D match, TRBD2 (7 bases). The germline V and J ends were trimmed by 4 bases and 5 bases, with 12 bases remaining between them. The CDR3 has 14 residues. Per the germline V gene, CDR1 is SGDLS and CDR2 is YYNGEE. The chain's CDR3 is CASSSRGATGELFF. The CDR3, as DNA: TGTGCCAGCAGCTCCCGGGGGGCGACCGGGGAGCTGTTTTTT.

The CDR3 protein is CASSLARQGGIGEAFF. The CDR3 DNA sequence: TGTGCCAGCAGCTTAGCGCGACAAGGGGGCATCGGTGAAGCTTTCTTT. This chain joins TRBV11-1 and TRBJ1-1; 7 bases line up with TRBD1. Per germline, CDR1 SGHAT and CDR2 FQDESV (reference sequence). The length of the CDR3 is 16 residues. The V gene end was trimmed by 0 bases and the J gene end by 7 bases; junction bases not matched to a gene: 11.

The chain joins TRBV6-5 to TRBJ1-6, with TRBD1 matching over 7 bases. This CDR3 has 14 amino acids. Germline V gene lookup returns CDR1 MNHEY and CDR2 SVGAGI. J lost 7 bases, V lost 5 bases, and 5 bases had no gene match. CDR3 bases: TGTGCCAGCAGTACACAGGGGACGAATTCACCCCTCCACTTT. As protein: CASSTQGTNSPLHF.

The J gene is TRBJ1-6, the V gene TRBV7-3; no clear D. Per germline, CDR1 SGHTA and CDR2 FQGTGA. The CDR3 totals 15 residues. V lost 2 bases to trimming and J lost 7 bases, with 12 bases between them. The CDR3 region has the DNA TGTGCCAGCAGCTTAGAGGGCCTGAGAAATTCACCCCTCCACTTT. As protein: CASSLEGLRNSPLHF.